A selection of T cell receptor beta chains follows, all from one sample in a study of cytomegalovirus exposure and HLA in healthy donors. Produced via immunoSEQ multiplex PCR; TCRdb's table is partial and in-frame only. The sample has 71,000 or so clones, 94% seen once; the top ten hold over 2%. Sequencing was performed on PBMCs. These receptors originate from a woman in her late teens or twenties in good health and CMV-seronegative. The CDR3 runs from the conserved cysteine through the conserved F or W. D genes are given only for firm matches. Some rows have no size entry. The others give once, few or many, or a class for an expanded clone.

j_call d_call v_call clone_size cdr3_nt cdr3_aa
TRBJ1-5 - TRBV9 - TGTGCCAGCAGCGTAACTGGAGATAGCAATCAGCCCCAGCATTTT CASSVTGDSNQPQHF
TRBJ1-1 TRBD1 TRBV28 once TGTGCCAGCAGTCAACAGGGGTACATGAACACTGAAGCTTTCTTT CASSQQGYMNTEAFF
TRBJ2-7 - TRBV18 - TGTGCCAGCTCACCCCGAAACAGGGACTCCTACGAGCAGTACTTC CASSPRNRDSYEQYF
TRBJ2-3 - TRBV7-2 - TGTGCCAGCAGCTCATCGACAGGTTTCACAGATACGCAGTATTTT CASSSSTGFTDTQYF
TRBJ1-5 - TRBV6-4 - TGTGCCAGCAGTCCACGGACAGACTCGGGGCCCCAGCATTTT CASSPRTDSGPQHF
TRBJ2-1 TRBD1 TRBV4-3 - TGCGCCAGCAGCCAAGATCTGGGACAGGGGTCGGGTGAGCAGTTCTTC CASSQDLGQGSGEQFF
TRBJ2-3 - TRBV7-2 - TGTGCCAGCAGCTTAGGCAGGGATACGCAGTATTTT CASSLGRDTQYF
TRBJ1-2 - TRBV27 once TGTGCCAGCAGTCCCCGTCCTCAGTGGGCCTATGGCTACACCTTC CASSPRPQWAYGYTF
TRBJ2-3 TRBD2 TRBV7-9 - TGTGCCAGCAGCTCCGGACTAGCGGGGGGCCGGTACACAGATACGCAGTATTTT CASSSGLAGGRYTDTQYF
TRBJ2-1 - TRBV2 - TGTGCCAGCAGTGAACGGGCCAGGGCTGTCCGCTACAATGAGCAGTTCTTC CASSERARAVRYNEQFF
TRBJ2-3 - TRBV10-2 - TGCGCCAGCAGTGTTGAGGTCCTCACAGATACGCAGTATTTT CASSVEVLTDTQYF
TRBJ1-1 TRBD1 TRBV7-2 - TGTGCCAGCAGCTCTACAGGGGGTGACACTGAAGCTTTCTTT CASSSTGGDTEAFF
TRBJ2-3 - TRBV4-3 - TGCGCCAGCAGCCAAGATAGCTTACAGGTCGCAGATACGCAGTATTTT CASSQDSLQVADTQYF
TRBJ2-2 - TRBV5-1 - TGCGCCAGCAGCTTGTATCCCGGGGAGCTGTTTTTT CASSLYPGELFF
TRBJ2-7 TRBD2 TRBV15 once TGTGCCACCAGCAGAGATAGCGGGAGTGCCTACGAGCAGTACTTC CATSRDSGSAYEQYF
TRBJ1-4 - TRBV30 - TGTGCCTGGAGTGTACGCGTGACGGGAGAAAAACTGTTTTTT CAWSVRVTGEKLFF
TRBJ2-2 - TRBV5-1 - TGCGCCAGCAGCTTGGTCCAGGTAACCGGGGAGCTGTTTTTT CASSLVQVTGELFF
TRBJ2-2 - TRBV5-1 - TGCGCCAGCAGCTTGGCCGGGACAACGAACACCGGGGAGCTGTTTTTT CASSLAGTTNTGELFF
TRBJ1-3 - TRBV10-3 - TGTGCCATCAGATCCCCAACCACTACTGGAAACACCATATATTTT CAIRSPTTTGNTIYF
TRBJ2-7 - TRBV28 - TGTGCCAGCAGTGACGCGACGGCGGCTAGCTGGCACGAGCAGTACTTC CASSDATAASWHEQYF
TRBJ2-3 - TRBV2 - TGTGCCAGCAGTGATTGGGACACCGACACAGATACGCAGTATTTT CASSDWDTDTDTQYF
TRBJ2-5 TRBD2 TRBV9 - TGTGCCAGCAGCGTAACGACGCCCGGTGGCGGGGGGATCCAAGAGACCCAGTACTTC CASSVTTPGGGGIQETQYF
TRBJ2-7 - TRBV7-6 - TGTGCCAGCAGCCGCAGGGTAGATGGGTCCTACGAGCAGTACTTC CASSRRVDGSYEQYF
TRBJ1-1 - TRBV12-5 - TGTGCTAGTGGTTTGAAGGGGTTGGGCACTGAAGCTTTCTTT CASGLKGLGTEAFF
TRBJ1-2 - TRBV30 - TGTGCCTGGACAGGGAACTATGGCTACACCTTC CAWTGNYGYTF
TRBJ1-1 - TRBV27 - TGTGCCAGCAAACCCTTTGAGAGCTATGAAGCTTTCTTT CASKPFESYEAFF
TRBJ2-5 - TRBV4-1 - TGCGCCAGCAGATCTATCCGGGACAACCGCCTAGGGACCCAGTACTTC CASRSIRDNRLGTQYF
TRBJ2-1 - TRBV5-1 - TGCGCCAGCAGCTACGCCGGGGACTTCAATGAGCAGTTCTTC CASSYAGDFNEQFF
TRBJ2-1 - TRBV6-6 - TGTGCCAGCACGGGACTCCCAGTGAGTGAGCAGTTCTTC CASTGLPVSEQFF
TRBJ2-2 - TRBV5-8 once TGTGCCGCGGCAGGGGTATTCGTGGACACCGGGGAGCTGTTTTTT CAAAGVFVDTGELFF
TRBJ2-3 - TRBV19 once TGTGCCACCACGAGACCAGGGTCCGATACGCAGTATTTT CATTRPGSDTQYF
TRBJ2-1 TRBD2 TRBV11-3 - TGTGCCAGCAGCTTGACTAGCGGGAGCTCCTACAATGAGCAGTTCTTC CASSLTSGSSYNEQFF
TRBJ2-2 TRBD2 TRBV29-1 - TGCAGCGGTCTAGCGGGAGGTACCGGGGAGCTGTTTTTT CSGLAGGTGELFF
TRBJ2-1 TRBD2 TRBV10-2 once TGCGCCAGCAGTTGGACTAGCGGGGGGGCTTACAATGAGCAGTTCTTC CASSWTSGGAYNEQFF
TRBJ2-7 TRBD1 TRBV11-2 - TGTGCCAGCAGCTTTAACGACTTGACAGGGGGCCCCCCCTACGAGCAGTACTTC CASSFNDLTGGPPYEQYF
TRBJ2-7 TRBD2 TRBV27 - TGTGCCAGCAGTTTAGGGACGGGAGGACCCTACGAGCAGTACTTC CASSLGTGGPYEQYF
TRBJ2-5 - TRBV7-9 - TGTGCCAGCAGCTTAGACAGGGTACAAGAGACCCAGTACTTC CASSLDRVQETQYF
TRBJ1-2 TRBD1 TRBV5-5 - TGTGCCAGCAGCTTGCAGGGGGACTATGGCTACACCTTC CASSLQGDYGYTF
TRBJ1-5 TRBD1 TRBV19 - TGTGCCAGCAGGGGGGCCAATCAGCCCCAGCATTTT CASRGANQPQHF
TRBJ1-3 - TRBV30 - TGTGCCTGGAGTGTCGGGATTACTGGAAACACCATATATTTT CAWSVGITGNTIYF
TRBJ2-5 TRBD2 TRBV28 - TGTGCCAGCAGTTTGATAATAGCGGGAGAAGAGACCCAGTACTTC CASSLIIAGEETQYF